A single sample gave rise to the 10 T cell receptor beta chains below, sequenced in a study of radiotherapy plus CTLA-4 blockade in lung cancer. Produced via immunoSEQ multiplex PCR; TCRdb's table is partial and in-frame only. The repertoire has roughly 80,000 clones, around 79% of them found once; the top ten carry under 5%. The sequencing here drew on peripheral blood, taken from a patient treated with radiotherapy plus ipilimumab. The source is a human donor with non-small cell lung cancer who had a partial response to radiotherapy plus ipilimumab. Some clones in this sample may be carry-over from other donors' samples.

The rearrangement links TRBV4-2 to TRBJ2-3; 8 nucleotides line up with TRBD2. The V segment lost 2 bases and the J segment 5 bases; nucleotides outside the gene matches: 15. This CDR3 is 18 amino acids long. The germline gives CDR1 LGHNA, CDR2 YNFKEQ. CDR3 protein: CASSQKGTSGDRGDTQYF. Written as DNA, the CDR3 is TGTGCCAGCAGCCAAAAGGGAACTAGCGGAGACCGGGGAGATACGCAGTATTTT.

The CDR3, as DNA: TGTGCCAGCAGTTACCAGGGCAGGAACTACGAGCAGTACTTC. Translation: CASSYQGRNYEQYF. The rearrangement links TRBV6-5 to TRBJ2-7, with D tentatively TRBD1 (5 bases). Trimming removed 2 bases at V and 3 bases at J, with 11 bases between. CDR1 and CDR2 from the germline V gene are MNHEY and SVGAGI. This CDR3 has 14 residues.

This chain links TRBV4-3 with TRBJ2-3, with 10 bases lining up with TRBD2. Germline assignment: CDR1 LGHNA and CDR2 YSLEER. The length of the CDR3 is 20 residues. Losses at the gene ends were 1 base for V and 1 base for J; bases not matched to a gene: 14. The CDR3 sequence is CASSQGVRPSGGLGTDTQYF. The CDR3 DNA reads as TGCGCCAGCAGCCAAGGGGTCCGGCCTAGCGGGGGCTTGGGCACAGATACGCAGTATTTT.

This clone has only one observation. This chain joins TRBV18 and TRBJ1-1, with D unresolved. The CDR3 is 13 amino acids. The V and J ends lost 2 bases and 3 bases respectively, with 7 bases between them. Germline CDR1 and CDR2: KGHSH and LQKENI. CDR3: CASSPREHTEAFF. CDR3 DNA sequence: TGTGCCAGCTCACCAAGAGAGCACACTGAAGCTTTCTTT.

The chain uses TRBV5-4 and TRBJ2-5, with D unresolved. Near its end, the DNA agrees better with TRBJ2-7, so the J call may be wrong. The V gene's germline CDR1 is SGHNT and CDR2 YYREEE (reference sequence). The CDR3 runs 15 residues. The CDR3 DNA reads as TGTGCCAGCAGCTGTACGGCTCACCTAGCCTACGAGCAGTACTTC. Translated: CASSCTAHLAYEQYF.

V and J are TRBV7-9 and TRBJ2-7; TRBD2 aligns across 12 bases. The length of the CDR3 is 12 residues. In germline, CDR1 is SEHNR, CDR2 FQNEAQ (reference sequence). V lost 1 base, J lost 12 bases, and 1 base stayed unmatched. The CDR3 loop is CASSLGTSGMYF. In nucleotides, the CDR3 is TGTGCCAGCAGCTTAGGGACTAGCGGGATGTACTTC.

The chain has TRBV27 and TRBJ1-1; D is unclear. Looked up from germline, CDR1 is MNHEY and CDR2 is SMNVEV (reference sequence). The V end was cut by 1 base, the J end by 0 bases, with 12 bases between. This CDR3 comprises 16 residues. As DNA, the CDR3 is TGTGCCAGCAGTTTATACCACGGAGCTATGAACACTGAAGCTTTCTTT. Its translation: CASSLYHGAMNTEAFF.

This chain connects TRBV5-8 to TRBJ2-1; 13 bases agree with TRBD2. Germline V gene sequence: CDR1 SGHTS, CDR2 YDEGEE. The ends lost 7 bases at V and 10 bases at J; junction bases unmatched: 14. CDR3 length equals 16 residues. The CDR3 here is CASRKPGLAGSQEQFF. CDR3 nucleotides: TGTGCCAGCCGAAAACCGGGACTAGCGGGATCTCAGGAGCAGTTCTTC.

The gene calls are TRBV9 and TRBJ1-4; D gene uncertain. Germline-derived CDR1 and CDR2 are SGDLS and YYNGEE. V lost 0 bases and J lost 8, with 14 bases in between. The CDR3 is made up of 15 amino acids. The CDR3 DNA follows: TGTGCCAGCAGCGTAGGCGCCGGGGAAGGGGAAAAACTGTTTTTT. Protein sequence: CASSVGAGEGEKLFF.

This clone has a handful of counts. For the CDR3, the DNA is TGTGCCAGCAGTTTCTCCCACAGTTGGGGCGGCTACACCTTC. As protein: CASSFSHSWGGYTF. V is TRBV28 and J is TRBJ1-2; possibly TRBD1 for D (5 bases). V lost 3 bases and J 8 bases, leaving 16 bases between the germline ends. There are 14 residues in the CDR3. CDR1 and CDR2 from the germline V gene are MDHEN and SYDVKM.